This entry lists 10 T cell receptor beta chains sequenced from one sample in a study of OX40 agonist ivuxolimab in advanced cancers. Sequencing was performed with immunoSEQ multiplex PCR; in TCRdb, only in-frame clones are kept and a portion is missing. The sample consists of about 77,000 clones, 85% to 95% of them appearing once. The sequenced sample was CD4+ or CD8+ T cells sorted from blood, obtained in a trial of the OX40 agonist ivuxolimab. The origin of the receptors is an adult with an advanced solid tumor such as melanoma, head and neck, liver or kidney cancer.

V and J are TRBV9 and TRBJ2-1, with no clear D. CDR3 length equals 12 residues. V shed 0 bases and J shed 11 bases, with 9 bases lying between them. The germline V gene has CDR1 SGDLS and CDR2 YYNGEE. CDR3 nucleotides: TGTGCCAGCAGCGTAGCTAGAGGACAGCAGTTCTTC. It yields the protein CASSVARGQQFF.

The chain is built from TRBV5-4 and TRBJ1-1; D unclear. Trimming removed 3 bases at V and 4 bases at J, with 10 bases between. The germline V gene has CDR1 SGHNT and CDR2 YYREEE (reference sequence). The CDR3 is 13 residues long. Here the CDR3 DNA reads TGTGCCAGCAGCTCGGTAGGGAGCACTGAAGCTTTCTTT. Amino acid sequence: CASSSVGSTEAFF.

This chain uses TRBV19 with TRBJ2-6; TRBD1 aligns across 7 bases. CDR3 size: 15 residues. Germline lookup yields CDR1 LNHDA and CDR2 SQIVND (reference sequence). Losses at the gene ends were 9 bases for V and 0 bases for J; bases not matched to a gene: 5. The CDR3 loop is CASGQESSGANVLTF. The CDR3 bases are TGTGCCAGCGGACAGGAGAGCTCTGGGGCCAACGTCCTGACTTTC. Using reference TRBV19 and TRBJ2-6 for the parts outside the CDR3, the full variable domain is DGGITQSPKYLFRKEGQNVTLSCEQNLNHDAMYWYRQDPGQGLRLIYYSQIVNDFQKGDIAEGYSVSREKKESFPLTVTSAQKNPTAFYLCASGQESSGANVLTFGAGSRLTVL.

This chain uses TRBV9 with TRBJ2-3; D may be TRBD2 (6 bases). From germline, CDR1 is SGDLS and CDR2 YYNGEE. V lost 3 bases and J lost 1, with 15 bases in between. This CDR3 has 16 amino acids. The chain's CDR3 is CASSALGSSGTDTQYF. The CDR3 nucleotides read TGTGCCAGCAGCGCTCTCGGGAGCTCCGGCACAGATACGCAGTATTTT.

This chain joins TRBV6-1 and TRBJ2-5; 12 nucleotides align to TRBD1. With 5 bases clipped from V and 5 bases from J, the junction kept 6 bases outside the gene matches. Per germline, CDR1 MNHNS and CDR2 SASEGT. The CDR3 runs 15 residues. Written as DNA, the CDR3 is TGTGCCAGCAGTTCTACGGGACAGGGGGCCGAGACCCAGTACTTC. Residues: CASSSTGQGAETQYF.

The gene calls are TRBV6-1 and TRBJ1-5; a weak D match, TRBD1 (5 bases). Deletions cut 4 bases from V and 6 bases from J, with 13 bases between. The CDR3 spans 14 residues. Germline V gene data show CDR1 as MNHNS and CDR2 as SASEGT. DNA for the CDR3: TGTGCCAGCAGTGTATCAGGGAGGAGTCAGCCCCAGCATTTT. Its translation: CASSVSGRSQPQHF.

The chain employs TRBV5-4 and TRBJ1-1, with D perhaps TRBD1 (5 bases). Trimming removed 0 bases at V and 4 bases at J, with 10 bases between. The CDR3 extends over 14 amino acids. CDR1 is SGHNT and CDR2 is YYREEE in the germline V gene (reference sequence). The CDR3 here is CASSLALGGTEAFF. Written as DNA, the CDR3 is TGTGCCAGCAGCTTGGCACTGGGGGGCACTGAAGCTTTCTTT.

This chain joins TRBV29-1 and TRBJ2-3, with D possibly being TRBD1 (6 bases). This CDR3 region has 14 residues. Germline assignment: CDR1 SQVTM and CDR2 ANQGSEA. V shed 7 bases and J shed 0 bases, with 14 bases lying between them. CDR3: CSARQATSTDTQYF. CDR3 coding DNA: TGCAGCGCCCGACAGGCTACTAGCACAGATACGCAGTATTTT.

The chain recombines TRBV5-1 with TRBJ2-1, with TRBD2 matching 13 bases. There are 16 residues in the CDR3. The ends lost 1 base at V and 9 bases at J; junction bases unmatched: 7. Germline V gene sequence: CDR1 SGHRS, CDR2 YFSETQ. The CDR3 nucleotides are TGCGCCAGCAGCTTGTTAGGACTAGCGGGAGCCACTGAGCAGTTCTTC. Amino acids: CASSLLGLAGATEQFF. The full variable domain, its missing parts supplied by reference TRBV5-1 and TRBJ2-1, is KAGVTQTPRYLIKTRGQQVTLSCSPISGHRSVSWYQQTPGQGLQFLFEYFSETQRNKGNFPGRFSGRQFSNSRSEMNVSTLELGDSALYLCASSLLGLAGATEQFFGPGTRLTVL.

V gene TRBV9 combines with J gene TRBJ2-5; 7 bases agree with TRBD1. The germline V gene has CDR1 SGDLS and CDR2 YYNGEE. This CDR3 has 15 amino acids. V dropped 0 bases and J dropped 1; count of bases not matched to a gene: 3. The CDR3 spells CASSVGQGPQETQYF. The CDR3 nucleotides are TGTGCCAGCAGCGTAGGACAGGGCCCCCAAGAGACCCAGTACTTC. Full variable domain (rest looked up from reference TRBV9 and TRBJ2-5): DSGVTQTPKHLITATGQRVTLRCSPRSGDLSVYWYQQSLDQGLQFLIQYYNGEERAKGNILERFSAQQFPDLHSELNLSSLELGDSALYFCASSVGQGPQETQYFGPGTRLLVL.